The 22 T cell receptor beta chains below all came from one sample that was sequenced in a study of read filtering for tumor transcriptome and immune sequencing. Molecular barcoded adaptors covering alpha/delta and beta/gamma chains were used on approximately 400 ng RNA. TCRdb processed the reads anew with MiXCR; each CDR3 protein has one entry. The profile covers about 30,000 distinct CDR3 sequences, with around 20% appearing a single time and roughly 16% taken by the ten largest. The sequenced sample consisted of a population of CD138-negative cells sorted from bone marrow. The receptors were gathered from a donor at least 40 years old with multiple myeloma.

This clonotype was counted at least ten times. The chain recombines TRBV5-1 with TRBJ2-1; the D call may be TRBD1 or TRBD2 (5 bases each). This CDR3 has 15 residues. Germline V gene sequence: CDR1 SGHRS, CDR2 YFSETQ. V shed 3 bases and J shed 0 bases, with 10 bases lying between them. The DNA of the CDR3 is TGCGCCAGCAGCTGGGACCTTCGCTCCTACAATGAGCAGTTCTTC. Translating it yields CASSWDLRSYNEQFF.

By sample share, this clonotype is medium-sized. The chain is built from TRBV7-9 and TRBJ2-1; the D is unclear. The V gene's germline CDR1 is SEHNR and CDR2 FQNEAQ (reference sequence). V dropped 3 bases and J dropped 9 bases, with 6 bases sitting between them. The CDR3 extends over 11 amino acids. Written as DNA, the CDR3 is TGTGCCAGCAGCTTCGTCTCTGAGCAGTTCTTC. It encodes CASSFVSEQFF.

Turning to this clonotype: This may be a read error: a much more frequent sequence differs by one nucleotide. The J gene is TRBJ1-1, the V gene TRBV6-5; no firm D call. Germline lookup yields CDR1 MNHEY and CDR2 SVGAGI. The V end was cut by 8 bases, the J end by 7 bases, with 23 bases between. The CDR3 runs to 15 residues. DNA of the CDR3: TGTGCCAGCGGCCCCACGGTGGCCGGGCCTAGTGAAGCTTTCTTT. Translation: CASGPTVAGPSEAFF.

There are many counts of this clonotype. The chain couples TRBV6-1 to TRBJ2-7; 8 nucleotides agree with TRBD1. The CDR3 totals 14 residues. Germline V gene lookup returns CDR1 MNHNS and CDR2 SASEGT. The V and J ends lost 6 bases and 3 bases, in that order; junction bases with no gene match: 7. CDR3 region: CASSPGTGVYEQYF. The CDR3 DNA reads as TGTGCCAGCAGCCCCGGGACAGGAGTCTACGAGCAGTACTTC.

This clonotype has ten or more counts. The V call is TRBV3-1, the J call TRBJ2-7; 7 bases agree with TRBD2. Trimming cost V 5 bases and J 2 bases; bases outside gene matches: 6. The CDR3 loop spans 14 amino acids. From germline, CDR1 is LGHDT and CDR2 YNNKEL (reference sequence). The CDR3 loop is CASSKRDGAYEQYF. The CDR3 coding sequence is TGTGCCAGCAGCAAGCGGGACGGAGCCTACGAGCAGTACTTC.

V is TRBV20-1 and J is TRBJ2-3, with D possibly matching TRBD2 (5 bases). Germline loops: CDR1 DFQATT, CDR2 SNEGSKA (reference sequence). V lost 3 bases and J lost 5, with 21 bases in between. The CDR3 spans 16 residues. CDR3 loop: CSARVPIGAGVDTQYF. CDR3 nucleotides: TGCAGTGCTAGGGTTCCGATAGGTGCCGGGGTAGATACGCAGTATTTT.

Many counts were recorded for this clonotype. The chain recombines TRBV6-1 with TRBJ2-2; a possible D gene is TRBD1 (7 bases). The CDR3 covers 16 residues. Germline loops: CDR1 MNHNS, CDR2 SASEGT. V lost 5 bases to trimming and J lost 2 bases, with 15 bases between them. CDR3 nucleotide sequence: TGTGCCAGCAGTCTACAGGGGAGGTCAAACACCGGGGAGCTGTTTTTT. Translated: CASSLQGRSNTGELFF.

Ten or more counts support this clonotype. The J gene is TRBJ1-1, the V gene TRBV9; D call uncertain. V lost 0 bases and J lost 4, with 4 bases in between. Germline lookup yields CDR1 SGDLS and CDR2 YYNGEE. The CDR3 has 12 amino acids. The CDR3 nucleotides are TGTGCCAGCAGCGTAGGTGGCACTGAAGCTTTCTTT. Encoded protein: CASSVGGTEAFF. The full variable domain, rest sourced from reference TRBV9 and TRBJ1-1, is DSGVTQTPKHLITATGQRVTLRCSPRSGDLSVYWYQQSLDQGLQFLIQYYNGEERAKGNILERFSAQQFPDLHSELNLSSLELGDSALYFCASSVGGTEAFFGQGTRLTVV.

This clonotype showed up many times. J is TRBJ2-7 and V is TRBV10-1, with a possible D match to TRBD2 (6 bases). The length of the CDR3 is 12 residues. The germline V gene encodes CDR1 WNHNN and CDR2 SYGVQD (reference sequence). With 4 bases removed from V and 6 bases from J, the gap between germline ends came to 10 bases. Written as DNA, the CDR3 is TGCGCCAGCAGTGTCCAGGGAGGCGAGCAGTACTTC. Translated, it gives CASSVQGGEQYF.

For this clonotype: A much larger clonotype is one base distant, so this may be a read error. V and J are TRBV14 and TRBJ2-5; no clear D gene. There are 16 residues in the CDR3. V was cut by 1 base and J by 5 bases, with 17 bases left in between. Germline V lookup: CDR1 SGHDN, CDR2 FVKESK. CDR3 region: CASSQGSARPRETQYF. CDR3 bases: TGTGCCAGCAGCCAAGGATCCGCGAGGCCTCGCGAGACCCAGTACTTC.

This clonotype was detected ten times or more. The genes are TRBV11-3 and TRBJ2-3; 8 nucleotides agree with TRBD2. The CDR3 is made up of 15 amino acids. The J segment lost 7 bases and the V segment lost 5 bases, leaving 11 bases of the junction unmatched. CDR1 is SGHNT, CDR2 YENEEA, per germline. The CDR3 is CASSQSGLVNNTQYF. CDR3 DNA sequence: TGTGCCAGCAGCCAGTCGGGACTAGTCAACAATACGCAGTATTTT.

The rearrangement joins TRBV6-8 to TRBJ1-5; 7 bases are shared with TRBD1. The V and J ends lost 7 bases and 1 base, in that order; junction bases with no gene match: 10. CDR3 length: 16 residues. The germline gives CDR1 MNHGY, CDR2 SAAAGT. In DNA form, the CDR3 reads TGTGCCAGCAATGACAGGGCTTTTGTGAGCAATCAGCCCCAGCATTTT. Encoded protein: CASNDRAFVSNQPQHF.

This clonotype appeared many times. The rearrangement links TRBV19 to TRBJ2-1; 9 bases agree with TRBD2. Germline CDR1 reads LNHDA; CDR2 reads SQIVND (reference sequence). V dropped 9 bases and J dropped 3; count of bases not matched to a gene: 9. This CDR3 comprises 15 residues. The CDR3 DNA reads as TGTGCCAGCCATTCCCTGACTAGCGGCTACAATGAGCAGTTCTTC. It is translated as CASHSLTSGYNEQFF.

Details on this clonotype: A far larger clone is one nucleotide away, so this likely arose from a read error. The chain couples TRBV6-8 to TRBJ2-1, with 13 positions matching TRBD2. Per the germline V gene, CDR1 is MNHGY and CDR2 is SAAAGT. This CDR3 is built from 15 residues. The DNA for the CDR3 is TGTGCCAGCAGTAAACTAGCGGGAGGGCCTAATGAGCAGCTCTTC. Protein product: CASSKLAGGPNEQLF.

This clonotype was seen at least ten times. V gene TRBV7-9 combines with J gene TRBJ1-2; 7 bases fit TRBD1. Trimming removed 0 bases from V and 4 bases from J; junction bases left unmatched: 2. The germline V gene encodes CDR1 SEHNR and CDR2 FQNEAQ (reference sequence). CDR3 size: 14 residues. The CDR3 region has the DNA TGTGCCAGCAGCTTAGCCAGGGGGAGCTATGGCTACACCTTC. Translated: CASSLARGSYGYTF.

This clonotype was observed at least ten times. This chain joins TRBV9 and TRBJ2-6; D uncertain. Trimming pared 0 bases from V and 0 bases from J, leaving 7 bases between. CDR1 is SGDLS and CDR2 is YYNGEE in the germline V gene. The CDR3 covers 16 residues. The CDR3 DNA reads TGTGCCAGCAGCGTAGGCCCTAACTCTGGGGCCAACGTCCTGACTTTC. Translated, it gives CASSVGPNSGANVLTF.

This clonotype was counted at least ten times. This chain connects TRBV6-1 to TRBJ2-3; possibly TRBD1 for D (6 bases). Germline lookup yields CDR1 MNHNS and CDR2 SASEGT. Trimming left V 6 bases short and J 4 bases short, with 11 bases between. The CDR3 spans 13 residues. CDR3 residues: CASRTDSPDTQYF. The CDR3 nucleotides read TGTGCCAGCAGGACGGACAGTCCAGATACGCAGTATTTT.

V and J are TRBV30 and TRBJ1-1; D gene ambiguous. Trimming removed 5 bases at V and 3 bases at J, with 13 bases between. Germline values: CDR1 GTSNPN, CDR2 SVGIG (reference sequence). This CDR3 is built from 13 residues. The CDR3 nucleotides are TGTGCCTGGGGAGGGCTTGGTGACACTGAAGCTTTCTTT. The encoded protein is CAWGGLGDTEAFF.

The sample holds many counts of this clonotype. The chain uses TRBV2 and TRBJ2-3; D remains ambiguous. Per the germline V gene, CDR1 is SNHLY and CDR2 is FYNNEI. The CDR3 consists of 14 residues. Trimming took off 3 bases at V and 11 bases at J, with 18 bases between the two ends. The CDR3 DNA reads TGTGCCAGCAGTGACCCTAACCTCGGCGGTGGGCAGTATTTT. Translating gives CASSDPNLGGGQYF. The full variable domain, its missing parts supplied by reference TRBV2 and TRBJ2-3, is EPEVTQTPSHQVTQMGQEVILRCVPISNHLYFYWYRQILGQKVEFLVSFYNNEISEKSEIFDDQFSVERPDGSNFTLKIRSTKLEDSAMYFCASSDPNLGGGQYFGPGTRLTVL.

In regard to this clonotype: A read error is possible here, since a much larger clone lies one base away. The V and J genes are TRBV20-1 and TRBJ1-5; D gene uncertain. CDR1 and CDR2 from the germline V gene are DFQATT and SNEGSKA (reference sequence). Trimming took off 1 base at V and 0 bases at J, with 7 bases between the two ends. This CDR3 contains 14 residues. In DNA form, the CDR3 reads TGCAGTGCTAGAGGACCTTTTAGCAATCAGCCCCAGCATTTT. It yields the protein CSARGPFSNQPQHF.

This clonotype was observed at least ten times. This chain uses TRBV3-1 with TRBJ2-1, with TRBD2 identical over 12 bases. V trimming: 4 bases; J trimming: 10 bases; junction bases outside the gene matches: 5. Germline CDR1 and CDR2: LGHDT and YNNKEL (reference sequence). There are 14 residues in the CDR3. Here the CDR3 reads CASSPATSGREQFF. CDR3 bases: TGTGCCAGCAGCCCGGCGACTAGCGGGAGAGAGCAGTTCTTC.

This clonotype was seen ten or more times. The chain uses TRBV4-2 and TRBJ1-5; maybe TRBD1 (5 bases). Germline V CDR1 and CDR2: LGHNA, YNFKEQ. CDR3 length: 14 residues. V was cut by 0 bases and J by 7 bases, with 10 bases left in between. CDR3 in amino acids: CASSQDAGPQPQHF. CDR3 nucleotides: TGTGCCAGCAGCCAAGATGCAGGGCCCCAGCCCCAGCATTTT.